This paragraph covers one TCR beta chain sequence. In the authors' methods: Estimates of nucleated cell counts were drawn from the amplification of reference gene primers. Repertoires were generated with immunoSEQ multiplex PCR, while TCRdb's copy carries only in-frame clones and drops some. The DNA gave D and trimming, while V, J and clone size come from that table. The top ten hold roughly 60% of the sample, which has around 26,000 clones, around 80% seen once. The data were taken from a study of blood T cell repertoires in COVID-19. The overall study: The study drew acute and convalescent COVID-19 samples from the United States, Italy and Spain. From T cells, B-cell-depleted T cells, or PBMCs came the material, which was cDNA or gDNA.

The CDR3 is made up of 16 amino acids. V dropped 5 bases and J dropped 4 bases, with 21 bases sitting between them. CDR1 is SGHNT and CDR2 is YYREEE in the germline V gene (reference sequence). The source material was peripheral blood. The V and J genes are TRBV5-4 and TRBJ1-2; D might be TRBD1 (5 bases). This receptor was identified in a woman over 75 with acute or convalescent COVID-19. The CDR3 region is CASSPSGRMTGYGYTF. The DNA of the CDR3 is TGTGCCAGCAGTCCCTCAGGGCGAATGACCGGCTATGGCTACACCTTC.